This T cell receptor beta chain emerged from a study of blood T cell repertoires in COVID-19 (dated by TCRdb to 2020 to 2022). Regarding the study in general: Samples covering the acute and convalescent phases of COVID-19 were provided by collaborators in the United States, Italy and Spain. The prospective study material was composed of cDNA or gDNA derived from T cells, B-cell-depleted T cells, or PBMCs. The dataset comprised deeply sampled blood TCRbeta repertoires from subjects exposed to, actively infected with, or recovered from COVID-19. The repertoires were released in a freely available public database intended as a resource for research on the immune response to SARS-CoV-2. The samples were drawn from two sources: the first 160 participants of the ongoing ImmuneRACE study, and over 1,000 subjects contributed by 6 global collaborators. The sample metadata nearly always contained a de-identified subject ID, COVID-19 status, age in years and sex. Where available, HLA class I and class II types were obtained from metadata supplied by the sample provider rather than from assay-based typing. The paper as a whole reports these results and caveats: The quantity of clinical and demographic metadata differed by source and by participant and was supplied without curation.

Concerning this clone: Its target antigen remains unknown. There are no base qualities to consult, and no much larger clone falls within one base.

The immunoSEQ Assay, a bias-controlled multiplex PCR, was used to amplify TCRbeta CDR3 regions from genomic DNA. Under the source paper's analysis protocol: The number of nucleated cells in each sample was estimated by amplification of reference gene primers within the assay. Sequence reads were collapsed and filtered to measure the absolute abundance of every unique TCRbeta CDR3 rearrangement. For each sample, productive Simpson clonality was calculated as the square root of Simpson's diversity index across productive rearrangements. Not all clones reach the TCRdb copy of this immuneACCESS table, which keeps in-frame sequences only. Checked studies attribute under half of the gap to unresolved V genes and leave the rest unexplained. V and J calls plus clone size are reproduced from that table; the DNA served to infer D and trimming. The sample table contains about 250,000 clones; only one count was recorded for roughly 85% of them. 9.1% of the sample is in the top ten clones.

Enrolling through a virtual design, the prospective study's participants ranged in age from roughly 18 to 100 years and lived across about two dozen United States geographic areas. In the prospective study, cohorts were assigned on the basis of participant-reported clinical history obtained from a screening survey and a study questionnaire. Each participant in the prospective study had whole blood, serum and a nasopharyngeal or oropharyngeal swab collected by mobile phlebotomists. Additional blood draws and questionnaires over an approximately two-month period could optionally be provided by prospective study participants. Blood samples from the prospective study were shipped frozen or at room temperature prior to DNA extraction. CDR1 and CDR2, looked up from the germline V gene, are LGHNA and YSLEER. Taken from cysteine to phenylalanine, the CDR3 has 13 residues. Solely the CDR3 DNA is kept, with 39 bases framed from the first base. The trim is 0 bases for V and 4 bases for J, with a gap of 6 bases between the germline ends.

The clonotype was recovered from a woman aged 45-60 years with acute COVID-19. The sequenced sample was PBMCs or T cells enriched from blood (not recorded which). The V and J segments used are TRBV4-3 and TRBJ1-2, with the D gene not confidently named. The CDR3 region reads CASSQDRLYGYTF. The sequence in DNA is TGCGCCAGCAGCCAAGATCGACTCTATGGCTACACCTTC.